The following is a T cell receptor beta chain sequence with its context. Looked up from germline, CDR1 is SEHNR and CDR2 is FQNEAQ (reference sequence). The CDR3 is made up of 10 amino acids. The V end was cut by 8 bases, the J end by 7 bases, with 8 bases between. The record originates from a study of blood T cell repertoires in COVID-19. About the study: Samples of COVID-19 (acute and convalescent) were obtained from the United States, Italy and Spain. The cDNA or gDNA used as material had been derived from T cells, B-cell-depleted T cells, or PBMCs.

The repertoire was sequenced with immunoSEQ multiplex PCR; TCRdb's copy has only in-frame clones and lacks some. The sample includes 250,000 to 350,000 clones, 75% to 90% of them seen just once. The TCR originated in a man aged 30 to 45 with acute or convalescent COVID-19. The J gene is TRBJ1-2, the V gene TRBV7-9; D uncertain. Material for sequencing was peripheral blood. The CDR3 sequence is CASSEVGYTF. The DNA for the CDR3 is TGTGCCAGCTCCGAGGTTGGCTACACCTTC.